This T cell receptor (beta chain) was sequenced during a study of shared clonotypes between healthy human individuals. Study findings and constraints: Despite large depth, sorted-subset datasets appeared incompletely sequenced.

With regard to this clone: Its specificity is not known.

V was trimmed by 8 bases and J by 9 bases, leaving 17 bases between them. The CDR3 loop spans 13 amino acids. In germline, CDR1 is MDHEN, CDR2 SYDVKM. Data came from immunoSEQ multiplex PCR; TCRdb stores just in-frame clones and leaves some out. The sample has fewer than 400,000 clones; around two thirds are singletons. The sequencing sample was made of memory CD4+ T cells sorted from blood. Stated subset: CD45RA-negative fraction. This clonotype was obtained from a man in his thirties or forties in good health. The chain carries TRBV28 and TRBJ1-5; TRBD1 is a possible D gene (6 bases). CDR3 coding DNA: TGTGCCAGCGGGGGCCTGGTGGGAGGGCCCCAGCATTTT. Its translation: CASGGLVGGPQHF.